The 26 T cell receptor beta chains below all came from one sample that was sequenced in a study of shared clonotypes between healthy human individuals. TCRdb's copy holds only in-frame clones and misses some; the assay was immunoSEQ multiplex PCR. The sample lists over a million clones; over 95% were seen once. The sequenced sample consisted of naive CD4+ T cells sorted from blood. As to subset: CD45RA+ positively selected. The source is a man aged 25-40 years in good health.

The rearrangement uses TRBV11-2 and TRBJ2-7; D remains ambiguous. CDR1 and CDR2 (germline): SGHAT, FQNNGV. Trimming took off 1 base at V and 3 bases at J, with 7 bases between the two ends. The CDR3 is made up of 13 amino acids. CDR3 coding DNA: TGTGCCAGCAGCTTAGCGGCAGTCTACGAGCAGTACTTC. This gives the protein CASSLAAVYEQYF. Full variable domain (rest looked up from reference TRBV11-2 and TRBJ2-7): EAGVAQSPRYKIIEKRQSVAFWCNPISGHATLYWYQQILGQGPKLLIQFQNNGVVDDSQLPKDRFSAERLKGVDSTLKIQPAKLEDSAVYLCASSLAAVYEQYFGPGTRLTVT.

This rearrangement joins TRBV5-4 to TRBJ2-3, with D possibly matching TRBD1 (5 bases). The CDR3 contains 15 residues. Germline loops: CDR1 SGHNT, CDR2 YYREEE (reference sequence). V lost 0 bases and J lost 4, with 12 bases in between. In DNA form, the CDR3 reads TGTGCCAGCAGCTTGGTCGGCAGGGTTGCAGATACGCAGTATTTT. Translating gives CASSLVGRVADTQYF.

This clone was recorded only once. J is TRBJ2-5 and V is TRBV5-6, with D possibly being TRBD1 or TRBD2 (6 bases each). The V end lost 5 bases, the J end lost 5 bases, and 19 bases lay between the germline ends. The germline gives CDR1 SGHDT, CDR2 YYEEEE. This CDR3 spans 15 amino acids. CDR3: CASRRGARIGETQYF. CDR3 coding DNA: TGTGCCAGCAGGAGGGGGGCGCGGATAGGCGAGACCCAGTACTTC.

The rearrangement links TRBV21-1 to TRBJ2-1; the table's D call TRBD2 went unverified against the DNA. TRBV21-1 is listed as a pseudogene. The length of the CDR3 is 14 residues. The CDR3 is CARSLAGSRDEQFF. CDR3 bases: TGTGCCAGGAGCCTAGCGGGGTCGAGGGATGAGCAGTTCTTC.

The V gene is TRBV6-1, the J gene TRBJ2-1; 9 nucleotides line up with TRBD2. J lost 8 bases, V lost 6 bases, and 11 bases had no gene match. CDR3 length: 15 residues. Germline V CDR1 and CDR2: MNHNS, SASEGT. DNA of the CDR3: TGTGCCAGCAGCGCCAGCGGGGGGCCCTTCTATGAGCAGTTCTTC. Its translation is CASSASGGPFYEQFF.

The CDR3 DNA sequence: TGTGCCAGCTCACTGGTTATTGGAGCCGTTGTAGATGAGCAGTTCTTC. This sequence encodes CASSLVIGAVVDEQFF. The chain recombines TRBV18 with TRBJ2-1; D is undetermined. Germline CDR1 is KGHSH and CDR2 is LQKENI. V was cut by 4 bases and J by 8 bases, with 21 bases left in between. This CDR3 has 16 amino acids.

The chain links TRBV7-8 to TRBJ2-7, with TRBD1 matching 7 bases. V was pared by 2 bases and J by 0 bases, with 7 bases of the junction left unmatched. Per germline, CDR1 SGHVS and CDR2 FQNEAQ. The CDR3 has 16 amino acids. The DNA of the CDR3 is TGTGCCAGCAGCTTAATTGGACAGGTTCCCTCCTACGAGCAGTACTTC. This sequence encodes CASSLIGQVPSYEQYF.

V and J are TRBV6-5 and TRBJ2-3; D is unresolved. With 4 bases removed from V and 1 base from J, the gap between germline ends came to 9 bases. This CDR3 has 14 amino acids. In germline, CDR1 is MNHEY, CDR2 SVGAGI. The DNA of the CDR3 is TGTGCCAGCAGTTCACGCACAGGCACAGATACGCAGTATTTT. Its translation: CASSSRTGTDTQYF.

The chain employs TRBV5-4 and TRBJ2-7; D perhaps matches TRBD1 (5 bases). Trimming removed 4 bases at V and 0 bases at J, with 14 bases between. Looked up from germline, CDR1 is SGHNT and CDR2 is YYREEE (reference sequence). The CDR3 sequence is 15 residues long. The DNA for the CDR3 is TGTGCCAGCAGCCCCGGACACCGGACCTCCTACGAGCAGTACTTC. Translation: CASSPGHRTSYEQYF.

V gene TRBV28 combines with J gene TRBJ2-7; TRBD1 aligns across 10 bases. V shed 6 bases and J 5 bases; nucleotides not matched to a gene: 4. The CDR3 is made up of 13 amino acids. Germline V gene lookup returns CDR1 MDHEN and CDR2 SYDVKM. CDR3 sequence: CASRSGTGDEQYF. In DNA form, the CDR3 reads TGTGCCAGCAGATCCGGGACAGGGGACGAGCAGTACTTC.

This chain links TRBV7-3 with TRBJ2-3; 12 bases line up with TRBD2. The CDR3 is 16 residues long. Germline CDR1 SGHTA, CDR2 FQGTGA. V was pared by 5 bases and J by 2 bases, with 5 bases of the junction left unmatched. The CDR3 DNA follows: TGTGCCAGCAGCCTAAGGACTAGCGGGGCCACAGATACGCAGTATTTT. It encodes CASSLRTSGATDTQYF.

This chain connects TRBV2 to TRBJ2-1; D is possibly TRBD2 (6 bases). The CDR3 sequence is 13 residues long. Germline V CDR1 and CDR2: SNHLY, FYNNEI. Trimming stripped 6 bases from V and 9 bases from J, with 15 bases between. CDR3 amino acids: CASRWGDVREQFF. The DNA of the CDR3 is TGTGCCAGCAGGTGGGGGGATGTGCGTGAGCAGTTCTTC. The entire variable domain, with the rest obtained from reference TRBV2 and TRBJ2-1, is as follows: EPEVTQTPSHQVTQMGQEVILRCVPISNHLYFYWYRQILGQKVEFLVSFYNNEISEKSEIFDDQFSVERPDGSNFTLKIRSTKLEDSAMYFCASRWGDVREQFFGPGTRLTVL.

The chain carries TRBV11-2 and TRBJ2-7, with no clear D. CDR1 SGHAT and CDR2 FQNNGV come from the germline V gene. The ends were cut back, 5 bases at V and 1 base at J, with 18 bases in the middle. The CDR3 runs to 16 residues. This CDR3 is CASSALPAALSYEQYF. In DNA, the CDR3 is TGTGCCAGCAGCGCGCTTCCCGCCGCCCTTTCCTACGAGCAGTACTTC. The whole variable domain, remainder taken from reference TRBV11-2 and TRBJ2-7, is EAGVAQSPRYKIIEKRQSVAFWCNPISGHATLYWYQQILGQGPKLLIQFQNNGVVDDSQLPKDRFSAERLKGVDSTLKIQPAKLEDSAVYLCASSALPAALSYEQYFGPGTRLTVT.

The rearrangement uses TRBV2 and TRBJ2-2, with D unclear. With 2 bases removed from V and 7 bases from J, the gap between germline ends came to 14 bases. The CDR3 covers 15 residues. Germline values: CDR1 SNHLY, CDR2 FYNNEI. CDR3: CASSELIRGGGELFF. In DNA, the CDR3 is TGTGCCAGCAGTGAATTAATCCGAGGTGGCGGGGAGCTGTTTTTT. Combining the CDR3 with reference TRBV2 and TRBJ2-2 gives the whole variable domain EPEVTQTPSHQVTQMGQEVILRCVPISNHLYFYWYRQILGQKVEFLVSFYNNEISEKSEIFDDQFSVERPDGSNFTLKIRSTKLEDSAMYFCASSELIRGGGELFFGEGSRLTVL.

This clone appeared once. The chain links TRBV19 to TRBJ2-3; D not resolved. V lost 6 bases and J 2 bases, leaving 6 bases between the germline ends. The CDR3 has 12 residues. From germline, CDR1 is LNHDA and CDR2 SQIVND (reference sequence). The CDR3 bases are TGTGCCAGTAGGGCCCCCACAGATACGCAGTATTTT. The encoded protein is CASRAPTDTQYF.

This chain links TRBV5-5 with TRBJ2-3, with no clear D. V was cut by 1 base and J by 5 bases, with 11 bases left in between. The CDR3 is 14 residues long. Germline CDR1 reads SGHKS; CDR2 reads YYEKEE (reference sequence). The chain's CDR3 is CASSLLGFVDTQYF. CDR3 nucleotide sequence: TGTGCCAGCAGCTTGTTAGGGTTTGTAGATACGCAGTATTTT. The full variable domain, with the rest looked up from reference TRBV5-5 and TRBJ2-3, is DAGVTQSPTHLIKTRGQQVTLRCSPISGHKSVSWYQQVLGQGPQFIFQYYEKEERGRGNFPDRFSARQFPNYSSELNVNALLLGDSALYLCASSLLGFVDTQYFGPGTRLTVL.

This chain uses TRBV7-8 with TRBJ2-2; D not certain. The CDR3 is made up of 14 amino acids. The germline V gene encodes CDR1 SGHVS and CDR2 FQNEAQ. The V and J ends lost 0 bases and 4 bases respectively, with 6 bases between them. CDR3 loop: CASSLASGTGELFF. In nucleotides, the CDR3 is TGTGCCAGCAGCTTAGCATCGGGCACCGGGGAGCTGTTTTTT.

The V and J genes are TRBV15 and TRBJ2-1; D perhaps matches TRBD2 (5 bases). The V and J ends lost 1 base and 5 bases respectively, with 21 bases between them. In germline, CDR1 is LNHNV, CDR2 YYDKDF (reference sequence). The CDR3 contains 18 residues. The CDR3 here is CATSRVLIGRLTDNEQFF. CDR3 DNA: TGTGCCACCAGCAGAGTACTAATAGGGAGACTAACGGACAATGAGCAGTTCTTC.

The chain uses TRBV19 and TRBJ2-3, with 7 bases identical to TRBD1. Germline CDR1 reads LNHDA; CDR2 reads SQIVND (reference sequence). This CDR3 contains 14 residues. Trimming at V came to 4 bases and at J to 6 bases, leaving 7 bases not matched to a gene. This chain's CDR3 is CASSNNRGSDTQYF. In DNA form, the CDR3 reads TGTGCCAGTAGTAATAACAGGGGATCCGATACGCAGTATTTT.

The V gene is TRBV11-3, the J gene TRBJ2-1; D possibly corresponds to TRBD1 (6 bases). Germline CDR1 is SGHNT and CDR2 is YENEEA. This CDR3 has 19 residues. Trimming removed 0 bases at V and 4 bases at J, with 22 bases between. The CDR3: CASSLDTLGDKKGYNEQFF. In nucleotides, the CDR3 is TGTGCCAGCAGCTTAGATACGTTAGGGGACAAGAAGGGGTACAATGAGCAGTTCTTC. Looking up the rest from reference TRBV11-3 and TRBJ2-1 gives the full variable domain: EAGVVQSPRYKIIEKKQPVAFWCNPISGHNTLYWYLQNLGQGPELLIRYENEEAVDDSQLPKDRFSAERLKGVDSTLKIQPAELGDSAVYLCASSLDTLGDKKGYNEQFFGPGTRLTVL.

This chain joins TRBV10-2 and TRBJ2-1, with 10 bases aligning to TRBD2. This CDR3 spans 13 amino acids. Per the germline V gene, CDR1 is WSHSY and CDR2 is SAAADI. Unmatched junction bases numbered 2, after V lost 10 bases and J lost 2 bases. CDR3 in amino acids: CAISGRPYNEQFF. The CDR3 region has the DNA TGCGCCATTAGCGGGAGGCCCTACAATGAGCAGTTCTTC.

J is TRBJ2-7 and V is TRBV14; no clear D. This CDR3 has 14 amino acids. V lost 0 bases and J 2 bases, leaving 8 bases between the germline ends. Germline lookup yields CDR1 SGHDN and CDR2 FVKESK. The DNA for the CDR3 is TGTGCCAGCAGCCAAGATAGCTTCCCCTACGAGCAGTACTTC. Residues: CASSQDSFPYEQYF. The full variable domain, rest sourced from reference TRBV14 and TRBJ2-7, is EAGVTQFPSHSVIEKGQTVTLRCDPISGHDNLYWYRRVMGKEIKFLLHFVKESKQDESGMPNNRFLAERTGGTYSTLKVQPAELEDSGVYFCASSQDSFPYEQYFGPGTRLTVT.

V gene TRBV7-2 combines with J gene TRBJ2-3; the D gene is possibly TRBD1 (5 bases). Germline loops: CDR1 SGHTA, CDR2 FQGNSA. The CDR3 length is 14 residues. Trimming took off 0 bases at V and 2 bases at J, with 6 bases between the two ends. CDR3 sequence: CASSLAGPTDTQYF. CDR3 coding DNA: TGTGCCAGCAGCTTAGCGGGGCCCACAGATACGCAGTATTTT.

The chain recombines TRBV30 with TRBJ2-7, with 7 bases lining up with TRBD1. V lost 4 bases, J lost 3 bases, and 3 bases stayed unmatched. There are 12 residues in the CDR3. CDR1 and CDR2 (germline): GTSNPN, SVGIG (reference sequence). In DNA form, the CDR3 reads TGTGCCTGGACACCAGGGGGCTACGAGCAGTACTTC. Translation gives CAWTPGGYEQYF.

The V and J genes are TRBV5-6 and TRBJ2-1, with 7 bases that match TRBD2. The V gene's germline CDR1 is SGHDT and CDR2 YYEEEE. V trimming: 2 bases; J trimming: 0 bases; junction bases outside the gene matches: 11. The CDR3 is 18 residues long. CDR3: CASSFKRGRDISYNEQFF. In DNA, the CDR3 is TGTGCCAGCAGCTTTAAGCGGGGAAGGGATATCTCCTACAATGAGCAGTTCTTC.

The J gene is TRBJ2-5, the V gene TRBV7-9, with a weak D call TRBD1 (9 bases). V was pared by 8 bases and J by 9 bases, with 19 bases between. Germline CDR1 is SEHNR and CDR2 is FQNEAQ (reference sequence). The CDR3 is 13 amino acids. The CDR3 here is CASWGQGLGAQYF. CDR3 in DNA: TGTGCCAGCTGGGGACAGGGACTAGGGGCCCAGTACTTC.